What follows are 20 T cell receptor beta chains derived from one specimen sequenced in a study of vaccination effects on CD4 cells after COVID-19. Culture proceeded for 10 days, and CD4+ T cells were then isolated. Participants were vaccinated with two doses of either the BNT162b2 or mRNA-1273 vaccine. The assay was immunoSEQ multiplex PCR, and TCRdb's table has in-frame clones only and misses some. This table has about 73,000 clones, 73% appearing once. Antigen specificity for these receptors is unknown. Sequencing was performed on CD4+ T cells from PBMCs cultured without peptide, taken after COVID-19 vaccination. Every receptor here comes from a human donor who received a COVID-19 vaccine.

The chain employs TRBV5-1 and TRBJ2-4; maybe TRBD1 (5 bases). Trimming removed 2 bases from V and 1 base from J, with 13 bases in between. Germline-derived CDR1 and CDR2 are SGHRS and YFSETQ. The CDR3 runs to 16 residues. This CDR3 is CASSLLKGQAKNIQYF. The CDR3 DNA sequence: TGCGCCAGCAGCTTACTCAAGGGGCAGGCCAAAAACATTCAGTACTTC.

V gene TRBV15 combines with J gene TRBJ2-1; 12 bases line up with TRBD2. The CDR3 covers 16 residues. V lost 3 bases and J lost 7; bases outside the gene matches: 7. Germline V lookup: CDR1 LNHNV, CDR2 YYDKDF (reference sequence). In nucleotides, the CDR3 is TGTGCCACCAGCAGGTCTAGCGGGGGGGCCGGGAATGAGCAGTTCTTC. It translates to CATSRSSGGAGNEQFF.

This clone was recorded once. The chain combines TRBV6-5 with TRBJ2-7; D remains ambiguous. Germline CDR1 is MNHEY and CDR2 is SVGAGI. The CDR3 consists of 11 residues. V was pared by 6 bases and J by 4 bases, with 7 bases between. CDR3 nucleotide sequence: TGTGCCAGCAGATCAGTATACGAGCAGTACGTC. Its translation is CASRSVYEQYV.

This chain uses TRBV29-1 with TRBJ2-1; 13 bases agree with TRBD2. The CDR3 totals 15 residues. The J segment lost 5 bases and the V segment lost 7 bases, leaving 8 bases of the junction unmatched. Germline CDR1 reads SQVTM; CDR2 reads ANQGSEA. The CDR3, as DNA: TGCAGCGCCACCATCACTAGCGGGGGGGACAATGAGCAGTTCTTC. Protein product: CSATITSGGDNEQFF.

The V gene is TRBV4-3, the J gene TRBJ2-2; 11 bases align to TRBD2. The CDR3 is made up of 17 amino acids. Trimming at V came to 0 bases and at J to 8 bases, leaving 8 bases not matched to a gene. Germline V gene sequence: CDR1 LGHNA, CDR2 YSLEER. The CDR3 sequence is CASSQDHSGGAWGELFF. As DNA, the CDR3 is TGCGCCAGCAGCCAAGATCATAGCGGGGGGGCCTGGGGGGAGCTGTTTTTT.

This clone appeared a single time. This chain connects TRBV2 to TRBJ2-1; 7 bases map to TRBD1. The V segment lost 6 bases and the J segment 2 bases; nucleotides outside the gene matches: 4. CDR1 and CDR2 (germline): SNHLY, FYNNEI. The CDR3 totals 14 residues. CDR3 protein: CASSLQGTYNEQFF. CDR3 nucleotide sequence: TGTGCCAGCAGCTTACAGGGGACCTACAATGAGCAGTTCTTC.

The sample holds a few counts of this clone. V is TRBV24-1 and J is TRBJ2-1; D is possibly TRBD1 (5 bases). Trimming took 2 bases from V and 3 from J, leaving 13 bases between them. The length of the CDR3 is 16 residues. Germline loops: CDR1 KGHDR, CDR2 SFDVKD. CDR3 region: CATSDSQGSFYNEQFF. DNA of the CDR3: TGTGCCACCAGTGATTCCCAGGGTTCGTTCTACAATGAGCAGTTCTTC.

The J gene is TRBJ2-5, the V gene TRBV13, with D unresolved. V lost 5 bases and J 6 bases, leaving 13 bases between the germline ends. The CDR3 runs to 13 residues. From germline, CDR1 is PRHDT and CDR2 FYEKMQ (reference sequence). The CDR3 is CASSHRASQTQYF. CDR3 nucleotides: TGTGCCAGCAGCCATAGGGCATCACAGACCCAGTACTTC.

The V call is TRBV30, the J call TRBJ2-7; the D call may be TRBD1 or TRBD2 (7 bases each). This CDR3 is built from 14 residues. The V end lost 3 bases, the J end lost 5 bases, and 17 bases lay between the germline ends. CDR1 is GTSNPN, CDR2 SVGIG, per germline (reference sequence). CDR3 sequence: CAWSYQGGGNEQYV. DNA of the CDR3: TGTGCCTGGAGCTATCAGGGAGGGGGCAACGAGCAGTACGTC.

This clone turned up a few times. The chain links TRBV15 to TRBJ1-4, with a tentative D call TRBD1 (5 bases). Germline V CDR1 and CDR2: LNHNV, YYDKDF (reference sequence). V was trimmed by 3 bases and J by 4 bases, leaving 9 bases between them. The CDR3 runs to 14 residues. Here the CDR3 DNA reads TGTGCCACCAGCAGGGGACGGGATAATGAAAAACTGTTTTTT. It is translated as CATSRGRDNEKLFF. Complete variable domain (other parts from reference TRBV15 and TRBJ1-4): DAMVIQNPRYQVTQFGKPVTLSCSQTLNHNVMYWYQQKSSQAPKLLFHYYDKDFNNEADTPDNFQSRRPNTSFCFLDIRSPGLGDTAMYLCATSRGRDNEKLFFGSGTQLSVL.

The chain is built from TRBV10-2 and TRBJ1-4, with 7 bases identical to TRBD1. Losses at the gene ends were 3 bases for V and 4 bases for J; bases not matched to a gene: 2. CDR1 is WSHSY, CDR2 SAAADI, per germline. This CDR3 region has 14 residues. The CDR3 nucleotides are TGCGCCAGCAGTGACAGACAGGGTAATGAAAAACTGTTTTTT. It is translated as CASSDRQGNEKLFF.

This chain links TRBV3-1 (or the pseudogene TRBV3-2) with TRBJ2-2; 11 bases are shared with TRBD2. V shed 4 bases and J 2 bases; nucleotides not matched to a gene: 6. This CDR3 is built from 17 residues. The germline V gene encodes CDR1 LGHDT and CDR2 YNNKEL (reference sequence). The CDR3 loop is CASSRKLAGGNTGELFF. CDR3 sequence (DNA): TGTGCCAGCAGCCGAAAGCTAGCGGGGGGAAACACCGGGGAGCTGTTTTTT.

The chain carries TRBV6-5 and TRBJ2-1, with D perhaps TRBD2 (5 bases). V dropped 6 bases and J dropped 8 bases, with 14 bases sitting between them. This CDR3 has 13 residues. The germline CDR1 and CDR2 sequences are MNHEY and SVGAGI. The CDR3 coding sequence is TGTGCCAGCAGCAGGACGGTGAGGGATGAGCAGTTCTTC. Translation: CASSRTVRDEQFF.

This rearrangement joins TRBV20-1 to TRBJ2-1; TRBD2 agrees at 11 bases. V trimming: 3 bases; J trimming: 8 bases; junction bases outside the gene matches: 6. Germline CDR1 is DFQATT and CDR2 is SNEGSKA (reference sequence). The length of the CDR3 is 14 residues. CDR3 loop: CSASSGGAFDEQFF. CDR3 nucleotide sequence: TGCAGTGCTAGTAGCGGGGGGGCGTTCGATGAGCAGTTCTTC.

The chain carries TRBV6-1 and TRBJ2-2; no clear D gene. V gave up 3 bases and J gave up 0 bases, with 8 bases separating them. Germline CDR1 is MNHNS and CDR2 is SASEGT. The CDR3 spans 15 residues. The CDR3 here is CASSESRANTGELFF. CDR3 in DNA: TGTGCCAGCAGTGAGTCGAGAGCGAACACCGGGGAGCTGTTTTTT.

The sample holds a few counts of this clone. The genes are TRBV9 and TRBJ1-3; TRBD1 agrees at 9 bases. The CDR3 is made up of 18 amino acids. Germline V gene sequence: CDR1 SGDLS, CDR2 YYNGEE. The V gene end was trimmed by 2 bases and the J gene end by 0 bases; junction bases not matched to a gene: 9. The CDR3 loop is CASSVDRGYIYSGNTIYF. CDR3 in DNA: TGTGCCAGCAGCGTGGACAGGGGATACATCTACTCTGGAAACACCATATATTTT.

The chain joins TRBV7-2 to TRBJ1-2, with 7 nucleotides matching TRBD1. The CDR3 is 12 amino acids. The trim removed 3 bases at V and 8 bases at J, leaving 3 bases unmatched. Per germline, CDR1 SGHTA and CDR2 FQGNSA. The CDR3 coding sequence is TGTGCCAGCAGCTTCACAGGGGACGGCTACACCTTC. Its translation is CASSFTGDGYTF.

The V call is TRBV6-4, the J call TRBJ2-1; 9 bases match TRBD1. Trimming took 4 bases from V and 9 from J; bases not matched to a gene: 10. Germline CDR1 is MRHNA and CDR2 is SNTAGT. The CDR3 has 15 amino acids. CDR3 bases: TGTGCCAGCAGTGCCGACGGACAGGGGATGGTTGAGCAGTTCTTC. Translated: CASSADGQGMVEQFF.

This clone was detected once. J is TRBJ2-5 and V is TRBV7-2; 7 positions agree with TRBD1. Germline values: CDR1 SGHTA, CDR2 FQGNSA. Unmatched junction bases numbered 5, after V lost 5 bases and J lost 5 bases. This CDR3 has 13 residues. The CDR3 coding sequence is TGTGCCAGCAGCGCAGACAGGGAGGAGACCCAGTACTTC. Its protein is CASSADREETQYF.

CDR3 sequence reads: CASRLGTGIETQYF. CDR3 nucleotide sequence: TGCGCCAGCCGTCTCGGGACAGGCATCGAGACCCAGTACTTC. The chain recombines TRBV5-1 with TRBJ2-5; the match to TRBD1 covers 8 bases. Looked up from germline, CDR1 is SGHRS and CDR2 is YFSETQ. This CDR3 has 14 residues. Trimming cost V 7 bases and J 5 bases; bases outside gene matches: 10.